A single sample is the source of the 31 T cell receptor beta chains below, sequenced in a study of blood T cell repertoires in COVID-19. Assay: immunoSEQ multiplex PCR; the TCRdb copy retains only in-frame clones and omits some. The sample has about 130,000 clones, roughly 80% seen once. The sample was PBMCs or T cells enriched from blood (not recorded which). These TCRs come from a man aged 50-60 years who had recovered from COVID-19.

V gene TRBV6-5 combines with J gene TRBJ1-2, with 7 bases aligning to TRBD1. Trimming took 6 bases from V and 2 from J; bases not matched to a gene: 3. This CDR3 comprises 13 residues. Germline V lookup: CDR1 MNHEY, CDR2 SVGAGI. The CDR3 sequence is CASRPTGNYGYTF. DNA for the CDR3: TGTGCCAGCAGGCCGACAGGGAACTATGGCTACACCTTC.

V usage is TRBV2 and J usage is TRBJ1-5; 8 bases align to TRBD1. CDR1 SNHLY and CDR2 FYNNEI come from the germline V gene. The CDR3 has 15 amino acids. The trim removed 5 bases at V and 0 bases at J, leaving 3 bases unmatched. This CDR3 is CASSLDRDSNQPQHF. CDR3 nucleotides: TGTGCCAGCAGTTTGGACAGGGATAGCAATCAGCCCCAGCATTTT.

This clone came up a few times. The rearrangement uses TRBV7-8 and TRBJ2-3; D unclear. Germline CDR1 SGHVS, CDR2 FQNEAQ. The CDR3 contains 12 residues. Between the trimmed V and J ends, which lost 3 bases and 6 bases, there was a span of 7 bases. The CDR3 DNA sequence: TGTGCCAGCAGCTTCGTAGTGGATACGCAGTATTTT. It translates to CASSFVVDTQYF.

This clone was detected once. This chain uses TRBV30 with TRBJ2-5; perhaps TRBD1 as D (6 bases). Germline V CDR1 and CDR2: GTSNPN, SVGIG (reference sequence). V gave up 8 bases and J gave up 2 bases, with 12 bases separating them. The CDR3 totals 12 residues. The CDR3 loop reads CAHGQRQETQYF. CDR3 DNA: TGTGCCCACGGACAGAGACAAGAGACCCAGTACTTC.

V is TRBV9 and J is TRBJ2-2; D is possibly TRBD2 (5 bases). CDR3 length equals 17 residues. V was trimmed by 2 bases and J by 0 bases, leaving 14 bases between them. The V gene's germline CDR1 is SGDLS and CDR2 YYNGEE. CDR3 coding DNA: TGTGCCAGCAGCGTCTTGGGCGGGCCTACGAACACCGGGGAGCTGTTTTTT. It is translated as CASSVLGGPTNTGELFF. Supplemented by reference TRBV9 and TRBJ2-2, the full variable domain reads DSGVTQTPKHLITATGQRVTLRCSPRSGDLSVYWYQQSLDQGLQFLIQYYNGEERAKGNILERFSAQQFPDLHSELNLSSLELGDSALYFCASSVLGGPTNTGELFFGEGSRLTVL.

This rearrangement joins TRBV19 to TRBJ2-3; tentatively, D is TRBD1 (5 bases). The CDR3 runs to 13 residues. The V gene's germline CDR1 is LNHDA and CDR2 SQIVND (reference sequence). V dropped 6 bases and J dropped 1 base, with 8 bases sitting between them. CDR3 coding DNA: TGTGCCAGTAGGACGACAGGCACAGATACGCAGTATTTT. It is translated as CASRTTGTDTQYF.

V usage is TRBV20-1 and J usage is TRBJ1-2; the D is unclear. Looked up from germline, CDR1 is DFQATT and CDR2 is SNEGSKA (reference sequence). V lost 6 bases and J lost 4, with 9 bases in between. The CDR3 loop spans 11 amino acids. The CDR3: CSANRVYGYTF. DNA of the CDR3: TGCAGTGCAAACCGGGTCTATGGCTACACCTTC.

The chain employs TRBV19 and TRBJ2-3; maybe TRBD1 (6 bases). V gave up 3 bases and J gave up 2 bases, with 24 bases separating them. In germline, CDR1 is LNHDA, CDR2 SQIVND (reference sequence). The CDR3 length is 19 residues. DNA of the CDR3: TGTGCCAGTAGTATTTACCTGCGACGGACAGTCGAGGACACAGATACGCAGTATTTT. Encoded protein: CASSIYLRRTVEDTDTQYF.

V gene TRBV12-3 or TRBV12-4 combines with J gene TRBJ2-5; possible D gene TRBD2, 6 bases. The V end lost 6 bases, the J end lost 5 bases, and 10 bases lay between the germline ends. There are 12 residues in the CDR3. The chain's CDR3 is CASRPGGETQYF. As DNA, the CDR3 is TGTGCCAGCAGACCCGGAGGGGAGACCCAGTACTTC.

The chain recombines TRBV10-3 with TRBJ1-6; D is unresolved. The V gene lost 5 bases and the J gene lost 5 bases, with 19 bases spanning the gap. The CDR3 is made up of 17 amino acids. The germline V gene encodes CDR1 ENHRY and CDR2 SYGVKD. CDR3 sequence (DNA): TGTGCCATCAGTAGGCTCCCGGGTGGAGGAGATAATTCACCCCTCCACTTT. Its translation is CAISRLPGGGDNSPLHF.

The CDR3 loop is CASSQEVSGQQYF. Written as DNA, the CDR3 is TGCGCCAGCAGCCAAGAGGTGTCGGGTCAGCAGTACTTC. The chain has TRBV4-3 and TRBJ2-7, with D unclear. V lost 0 bases to trimming and J lost 8 bases, with 11 bases between them. Germline loops: CDR1 LGHNA, CDR2 YSLEER. The CDR3 has 13 residues.

The V call is TRBV29-1, the J call TRBJ1-2; the match to TRBD1 covers 9 bases. Germline loops: CDR1 SQVTM, CDR2 ANQGSEA. The CDR3 length is 13 residues. The J segment lost 4 bases and the V segment lost 6 bases, leaving 6 bases of the junction unmatched. The CDR3 DNA sequence: TGCAGCGTGGGGACAGGGAATATCTATGGCTACACCTTC. The encoded protein is CSVGTGNIYGYTF.

The J gene is TRBJ2-4, the V gene TRBV5-6, with 12 bases matching TRBD1. The junction had 5 bases not matched to a gene; V was cut back by 0 bases and J by 16 bases. The CDR3 loop spans 13 amino acids. The germline V gene has CDR1 SGHDT and CDR2 YYEEEE. For the CDR3, the DNA is TGTGCCAGCAGCTTGGCCGGGACAGGGGGCTACTACTTC. It yields the protein CASSLAGTGGYYF. Together with reference TRBV5-6 and TRBJ2-4, the CDR3 gives the full variable domain: DAGVTQSPTHLIKTRGQQVTLRCSPKSGHDTVSWYQQALGQGPQFIFQYYEEEERQRGNFPDRFSGHQFPNYSSELNVNALLLGDSALYLCASSLAGTGGYYFGAGTRLSVL.

This clone was seen once. The chain employs TRBV3-1 (or the pseudogene TRBV3-2) and TRBJ2-3, with unresolved D. V shed 4 bases and J shed 6 bases, with 11 bases lying between them. Germline V gene sequence: CDR1 LGHDT, CDR2 YNNKEL (reference sequence). The CDR3 covers 13 residues. The CDR3 sequence: CASSPQVGDTQYF. The CDR3 DNA is TGTGCCAGCAGCCCCCAGGTTGGGGATACGCAGTATTTT.

V usage is TRBV4-3 and J usage is TRBJ1-2, with no clear D. The CDR3 has 13 amino acids. V lost 1 base to trimming and J lost 3 bases, with 6 bases between them. In germline, CDR1 is LGHNA, CDR2 YSLEER. The CDR3 region is CASSQGPDYGYTF. CDR3 DNA: TGCGCCAGCAGCCAAGGCCCGGACTATGGCTACACCTTC.

The chain employs TRBV5-1 and TRBJ1-2; the match to TRBD1 covers 8 bases. This CDR3 is built from 17 residues. Losses at the gene ends were 0 bases for V and 4 bases for J; bases not matched to a gene: 11. Germline lookup yields CDR1 SGHRS and CDR2 YFSETQ. Here the CDR3 DNA reads TGCGCCAGCAGCTTGGCAGCCTCCCAGGGGGCTGGCTATGGCTACACCTTC. It codes for CASSLAASQGAGYGYTF.

The chain employs TRBV5-1 and TRBJ2-6; 9 nucleotides match TRBD1. Germline V gene lookup returns CDR1 SGHRS and CDR2 YFSETQ. This CDR3 contains 18 residues. Germline trimming cut 0 bases from V and 0 bases from J; bases unmatched to any gene: 4. The CDR3 DNA reads as TGCGCCAGCAGCTTGGGCGGACAGGGGAGCTCTGGGGCCAACGTCCTGACTTTC. It codes for CASSLGGQGSSGANVLTF.

This clone has only one observation. This CDR3 is also generated by other DNA sequences in the sample. V is TRBV3-1 (or the pseudogene TRBV3-2) and J is TRBJ1-6, with TRBD1 matching 9 bases. Germline V gene data show CDR1 as LGHDT and CDR2 as YNNKEL (reference sequence). The CDR3 is 15 residues long. Germline trimming cut 0 bases from V and 6 bases from J; bases unmatched to any gene: 0. CDR3: CASSQETGGNSPLHF. The CDR3 coding sequence is TGTGCCAGCAGCCAAGAGACAGGGGGTAATTCACCCCTCCACTTT.

The chain has TRBV7-9 and TRBJ1-1; TRBD1 aligns across 8 bases. The CDR3 has 15 amino acids. Germline V CDR1 and CDR2: SEHNR, FQNEAQ (reference sequence). Trimming cost V 5 bases and J 1 base; bases outside gene matches: 6. The CDR3, as DNA: TGTGCCAGCAGCACCACAGGGGGAGGGAACACTGAAGCTTTCTTT. Translated: CASSTTGGGNTEAFF.

The genes are TRBV6-5 and TRBJ2-2; possible D gene TRBD2, 6 bases. This CDR3 is built from 14 residues. V lost 8 bases and J lost 0, with 10 bases in between. Germline V gene lookup returns CDR1 MNHEY and CDR2 SVGAGI. In DNA, the CDR3 is TGTGCCAGCGGGGGGATCCCGAACACCGGGGAGCTGTTTTTT. The encoded protein is CASGGIPNTGELFF.

This rearrangement joins TRBV10-1 to TRBJ2-1, with 12 bases identical to TRBD2. Germline assignment: CDR1 WNHNN and CDR2 SYGVQD (reference sequence). The ends lost 6 bases at V and 9 bases at J; junction bases unmatched: 6. The CDR3 is made up of 14 amino acids. The CDR3 DNA is TGCGCCAGCAGCCGGACTAGCGGGGTGGCTGAGCAGTTCTTC. The encoded protein is CASSRTSGVAEQFF.

This chain connects TRBV2 to TRBJ1-5; a weak D match, TRBD1 (5 bases). V was clipped by 6 bases and J by 0 bases, with 12 bases between them. The CDR3 consists of 15 residues. In germline, CDR1 is SNHLY, CDR2 FYNNEI. The CDR3 sequence is CASRFDSYSNQPQHF. DNA for the CDR3: TGTGCCAGCAGATTTGACAGTTATAGCAATCAGCCCCAGCATTTT.

The chain couples TRBV5-1 to TRBJ2-5, with 7 nucleotides matching TRBD1. The CDR3 loop spans 15 amino acids. CDR1 is SGHRS, CDR2 YFSETQ, per germline. Germline trimming cut 4 bases from V and 2 bases from J; bases unmatched to any gene: 8. The CDR3 loop reads CASSPQGTAQETQYF. The CDR3 DNA follows: TGCGCCAGCAGCCCTCAAGGGACAGCACAAGAGACCCAGTACTTC.

The chain links TRBV7-9 to TRBJ1-4, with 7 positions matching TRBD1. Trimming removed 7 bases from V and 5 bases from J; junction bases left unmatched: 7. Germline assignment: CDR1 SEHNR and CDR2 FQNEAQ (reference sequence). CDR3 length: 14 amino acids. CDR3 DNA sequence: TGTGCCAGCAATCCGGGACAGATCAATGAAAAACTGTTTTTT. As protein: CASNPGQINEKLFF. Full variable domain (rest looked up from reference TRBV7-9 and TRBJ1-4): DTGVSQNPRHKITKRGQNVTFRCDPISEHNRLYWYRQTLGQGPEFLTYFQNEAQLEKSRLLSDRFSAERPKGSFSTLEIQRTEQGDSAMYLCASNPGQINEKLFFGSGTQLSVL.

The gene calls are TRBV5-5 and TRBJ2-7; TRBD2 aligns across 8 bases. The CDR3 is 14 residues long. Germline V gives CDR1 SGHKS, CDR2 YYEKEE (reference sequence). V lost 4 bases to trimming and J lost 2 bases; unmatched junction nucleotides: 5. The CDR3 region has the DNA TGTGCCAGCAGCCCGCGGGGGGTCCCCTACGAGCAGTACTTC. It yields the protein CASSPRGVPYEQYF.

The chain joins TRBV28 to TRBJ2-7, with 10 bases matching TRBD2. The CDR3 consists of 16 residues. V shed 3 bases and J 1 base; nucleotides not matched to a gene: 6. Per the germline V gene, CDR1 is MDHEN and CDR2 is SYDVKM. For the CDR3, the DNA is TGTGCCAGCAGTTTTCCTATTAGCGGGGGGTCCTACGAGCAGTACTTC. Protein sequence: CASSFPISGGSYEQYF.

V is TRBV6-5 and J is TRBJ2-2, with a weak D call TRBD1 (6 bases). This CDR3 has 15 residues. Per germline, CDR1 MNHEY and CDR2 SVGAGI. V gave up 5 bases and J gave up 1 base, with 11 bases separating them. The CDR3 region has the DNA TGTGCCAGCAGTCTCCGGGACATGAACACCGGGGAGCTGTTTTTT. It translates to CASSLRDMNTGELFF.

The chain recombines TRBV7-2 with TRBJ1-6; 8 positions match TRBD1. Germline assignment: CDR1 SGHTA and CDR2 FQGNSA. After removal of 5 bases from V and 13 bases from J, the junction contained 4 bases not matched to a gene. The CDR3 consists of 12 residues. Here the CDR3 DNA reads TGTGCCAGCAGCAAATCAGGGGGCCCCCTCCACTTT. It is translated as CASSKSGGPLHF.

This rearrangement joins TRBV3-1 (or the pseudogene TRBV3-2) to TRBJ1-6; D gene ambiguous. The V end lost 4 bases, the J end lost 1 base, and 14 bases lay between the germline ends. CDR1 LGHDT and CDR2 YNNKEL come from the germline V gene (reference sequence). CDR3 length: 17 amino acids. The CDR3 sequence is CASSRRGLLSYNSPLHF. Written as DNA, the CDR3 is TGTGCCAGCAGCCGGAGAGGTTTGCTATCCTATAATTCACCCCTCCACTTT.

This chain connects TRBV18 to TRBJ1-5, with 7 positions matching TRBD1. CDR3 size: 16 residues. Losses at the gene ends were 3 bases for V and 1 base for J; bases not matched to a gene: 6. CDR1 is KGHSH, CDR2 LQKENI, per germline. This CDR3 reads CASSPTGPGSNQPQHF. The CDR3 DNA reads as TGTGCCAGCTCACCGACAGGGCCTGGAAGCAATCAGCCCCAGCATTTT. The variable domain in full, completed from reference TRBV18 and TRBJ1-5, reads NAGVMQNPRHLVRRRGQEARLRCSPMKGHSHVYWYRQLPEEGLKFMVYLQKENIIDESGMPKERFSAEFPKEGPSILRIQQVVRGDSAAYFCASSPTGPGSNQPQHFGDGTRLSIL.

V usage is TRBV2 and J usage is TRBJ1-3; 8 bases are shared with TRBD1. The germline V gene encodes CDR1 SNHLY and CDR2 FYNNEI. This CDR3 contains 15 residues. The ends lost 3 bases at V and 2 bases at J; junction bases unmatched: 3. CDR3 amino acids: CASSERTGTGNTIYF. The CDR3 bases are TGTGCCAGCAGTGAGCGGACAGGGACTGGAAACACCATATATTTT.